This TCR beta chain was sequenced during a study of cytomegalovirus exposure and HLA in healthy donors. Overall study results and limits: Immune exposure was documented only through CMV serostatus. Reports state that TCR beta sequences accurately predicted most subjects' HLA-A and HLA-B alleles. Some TCR beta chains (roughly 150 of them) were listed as cytomegalovirus-associated.

The count of this clone is one. The antigen is undetermined. While unrecorded immune exposures were likely, the donors were nominally healthy when sampled. The CDR3 is 15 amino acids. Germline CDR1 LNHDA, CDR2 SQIVND (reference sequence). Unmatched junction bases numbered 6, after V lost 4 bases and J lost 2 bases. The PCR ran on 60 Vbeta and 13 Jbeta primers. Libraries were prepared by immunoSEQ multiplex PCR; TCRdb keeps only in-frame clonotypes and omits some of them. This sample has 220,000 or so clones, with approximately 70% found just once. Sequenced sample: PBMCs. J is TRBJ2-7 and V is TRBV19; 9 bases match TRBD1. The receptor was derived from a woman younger than 45 in good health and CMV-seronegative. CDR3 bases: TGTGCCAGTAGTACCGTTGGACAGGGGACCTACGAGCAGTACTTC. Amino acid sequence: CASSTVGQGTYEQYF.